This T cell receptor (beta chain) was captured in a study of shared clonotypes between healthy human individuals. V lost 4 bases and J lost 1, with 5 bases in between. CDR3 length equals 13 residues. Germline V gene sequence: CDR1 SGHRS, CDR2 YFSETQ. Here immunoSEQ multiplex PCR was the method, and the copy in TCRdb shows in-frame clones only, minus some. The sample comprises about 1.1 million clones, roughly 80% of which are singletons, and over 0.8% rests with the top ten. None of the donors, who were healthy HIV-negative adults, had recently had acute infections or vaccinations. V and J are TRBV5-1 and TRBJ1-4; the D is unclear. Sequencing was carried out using memory CD4+ T cells from PBMCs. The subset here: CD45RA-negative fraction. This TCR derives from a man aged 18 to 35 in good health. Some clones in this sample may be carry-over from other donors' samples. CDR3 region: CASSRLTNEKLFF. The DNA for the CDR3 is TGCGCCAGCAGCCGGTTAACTAATGAAAAACTGTTTTTT.